This note documents a single T cell receptor (beta chain) sequence. The specificity of this receptor is unknown. Base qualities were left out, and no much larger clone turns up one base away. From cysteine to phenylalanine, the CDR3 is 14 amino acids long. Just CDR3 DNA is preserved here, 42 bases in frame from base 1. The germline V gene encodes CDR1 MRHNA and CDR2 SNTAGT. Trimming takes 6 bases from V and 4 bases from J, and the germline ends sit 14 bases apart. The sample is drawn from a study of somatic mutations in cytotoxic T cells in rheumatoid arthritis listed by TCRdb under 2017. Study-wide context: Some T-cell populations stained with V beta antibodies were sorted by flow on a FACSAria II or Sony SH800 to nearly 100% purity, with sorted V beta1+ cells additionally subjected to TCRB sequencing. In newly diagnosed rheumatoid arthritis without treatment, the study examined if expanded CD8+ T-cell clones harbor somatic mutations, relying on TCRB deep sequencing to characterize clonality. Patient and control groups had essentially identical median ages. TCRB deep sequencing covered about 60 patients with rheumatoid arthritis along with 20 healthy controls.

What the study reported, not specific to this receptor: The slight underrepresentation of TRBV07 in patients was not corrected for multiple comparisons. In patients, CD8+ clonality rose with age (Spearman r ≈ 0.49), which was not the case in healthy controls. It was unknown which antigens the expanded CD8+ clones targeted, and their absence from virus-specific databases did not exclude viral specificity. The largest CD8+ clone made up more than 20% of CD8+ cells in about an eighth of the 65 patients, and blood and synovial fluid shared several identical CD8+ TCRB sequences. There was no significant difference in CD8+ T-cell clonality between rheumatoid arthritis patients and age-matched healthy controls.

Genomic DNA underwent TCRB CDR3 sequencing using the immunoSEQ assay. As for the authors' bioinformatics: Nothing other than productive TCRB rearrangements was included in the analyses. Clonality was calculated as a Shannon entropy-based productive clonality index, and a clone was defined by a unique TCRB CDR3 sequence. Repertoire overlap between two samples was calculated from the template counts of each clone relative to total templates per sample. V-gene usage from TCRB sequencing and V-gene usage measured by flow cytometry were correlated (Spearman r of about 0.61). This is the immuneACCESS table as TCRdb keeps it, with only in-frame sequences that have V and J called. A part of the clones is gone; compared with another copy, unresolved V genes explain less than half, and the rest is unexplained. V and J calls and clone size are copied from that table; D and trimming were computed from the DNA. The sample has fewer than 30,000 clones on record, roughly 69% of them singletons. The ten largest clones capture just over 9.5% of the sample.

With a median age of roughly 58 years (range roughly 20-75) and roughly 50% female, the healthy controls consisted of fewer than 25 blood donors whose buffy coats were used. CD4+ and CD8+ cells were isolated by positive magnetic bead selection on an AutoMACS, and purity was checked by flow cytometry. Peripheral blood mononuclear cells were isolated by Ficoll-Paque PLUS density gradient separation. Using Nucleospin Tissue or Tissue XS kits, DNA was extracted from CD4-enriched, CD8-enriched or PBMC samples, with quantification by a Qubit 2.0 fluorometer. The sequencing sample was made of CD8+ T cells sorted from blood. The origin of this receptor is a woman under 30 in good health. The chain links TRBV6-4 with TRBJ2-3; no confident D gene assignment can be made. The DNA sequence reads TGTGCCAGCAGCCGTCGTCCTTCCGCAGATACGCAGTATTTT. This codes for CASSRRPSADTQYF.